The 17 T cell receptor beta chains listed next were all sequenced from one sample in a study of CD8+ T cells in alopecia areata. Sequencing templates came from extracted RNA that was reverse transcribed into cDNA. Method: immunoSEQ multiplex PCR; TCRdb's copy keeps in-frame clones and lacks some. The data hold some 120,000 clones, with 58% observed a single time. The sequences come from CD4+ T cells sorted from blood, collected at week 0. These receptors were obtained from a human donor with alopecia areata.

The chain is built from TRBV29-1 and TRBJ2-7; possibly TRBD1 for D (5 bases). This CDR3 region has 12 residues. V dropped 6 bases and J dropped 2 bases, with 11 bases sitting between them. Germline V gene lookup returns CDR1 SQVTM and CDR2 ANQGSEA. CDR3 coding DNA: TGCAGCGTGTCAGGGTCCGCCTACGAGCAGTACTTC. Its translation is CSVSGSAYEQYF.

The DNA of the CDR3 is TGTGCCAGCAGCCCACAGGGGGCTTCGAACACTGAAGCTTTCTTT. Its translation: CASSPQGASNTEAFF. This chain links TRBV7-2 with TRBJ1-1, with 9 bases fitting TRBD1. V lost 5 bases and J lost 1; bases outside the gene matches: 5. The CDR3 is made up of 15 amino acids. Germline V gene lookup returns CDR1 SGHTA and CDR2 FQGNSA.

The rearrangement uses TRBV2 and TRBJ2-1; weak D call: TRBD2 (6 bases). Germline V lookup: CDR1 SNHLY, CDR2 FYNNEI. V lost 10 bases and J lost 6, with 19 bases in between. The CDR3 spans 14 residues. The CDR3 loop reads CATTGRDARNEQFF. DNA of the CDR3: TGTGCCACCACGGGGCGGGATGCCCGCAATGAGCAGTTCTTC.

The rearrangement links TRBV29-1 to TRBJ1-2, with D hard to call. The CDR3 sequence is 11 residues long. Germline CDR1 SQVTM, CDR2 ANQGSEA. Between the trimmed V and J ends, which lost 6 bases and 6 bases, there was a span of 11 bases. Here the CDR3 DNA reads TGCAGCGTAAACCGGGGTGATGGCTACACCTTC. Its protein product is CSVNRGDGYTF.

This clone came up a few times. The J gene is TRBJ2-7, the V gene TRBV11-2; D ambiguous. Germline V gene lookup returns CDR1 SGHAT and CDR2 FQNNGV. The CDR3 loop spans 11 amino acids. The V and J ends lost 4 bases and 4 bases respectively, with 5 bases between them. The CDR3 spells CASSSKYEQYF. The CDR3 DNA is TGTGCCAGCAGCTCTAAATACGAGCAGTACTTC.

This sequence joins TRBV18 and TRBJ2-1, with D unclear. Trimming took off 2 bases at V and 0 bases at J, with 14 bases between the two ends. Germline-derived CDR1 and CDR2 are KGHSH and LQKENI. The CDR3 runs to 17 residues. Here the CDR3 reads CASSPSSQPFSYNEQFF. The DNA of the CDR3 is TGTGCCAGCTCACCATCGAGCCAACCCTTCTCCTACAATGAGCAGTTCTTC.

This chain connects TRBV28 to TRBJ2-7; D possibly corresponds to TRBD2 (5 bases). CDR3 size: 18 residues. The V end was cut by 1 base, the J end by 2 bases, with 21 bases between. Germline values: CDR1 MDHEN, CDR2 SYDVKM. The CDR3 coding sequence is TGTGCCAGCAGTTTATCCCTCGGACTCGGCAGCCTAGCCTACGAGCAGTACTTC. Its protein product is CASSLSLGLGSLAYEQYF.

Only a few counts were recorded for this clone. The rearrangement joins TRBV19 to TRBJ2-6; 8 positions agree with TRBD1. The CDR3 covers 18 residues. In germline, CDR1 is LNHDA, CDR2 SQIVND (reference sequence). The V and J ends lost 3 bases and 0 bases, in that order; junction bases with no gene match: 7. This chain's CDR3 is CASSILSGGASGANVLTF. DNA for the CDR3: TGTGCCAGTAGTATTTTGTCAGGGGGCGCCTCTGGGGCCAACGTCCTGACTTTC.

This clone was observed a few times. CDR3 residues: CASSLGQQETQYF. DNA for the CDR3: TGTGCCAGCAGCTTAGGACAGCAAGAGACCCAGTACTTC. This chain connects TRBV7-2 to TRBJ2-5, with D perhaps TRBD1 (5 bases). CDR3 size: 13 residues. Germline CDR1 and CDR2: SGHTA and FQGNSA. V was clipped by 1 base and J by 2 bases, with 5 bases between them.

The chain joins TRBV7-2 to TRBJ1-5; D gene unclear. CDR3 size: 12 residues. Germline CDR1 SGHTA, CDR2 FQGNSA. V dropped 3 bases and J dropped 5 bases, with 5 bases sitting between them. CDR3 in amino acids: CASSFRDQPQHF. The CDR3 DNA reads TGTGCCAGCAGCTTCAGAGATCAGCCCCAGCATTTT.

This chain connects TRBV5-1 to TRBJ2-7, with 7 bases aligning to TRBD1. Unmatched junction bases numbered 6, after V lost 5 bases and J lost 1 base. CDR3 length equals 14 residues. Germline V lookup: CDR1 SGHRS, CDR2 YFSETQ. CDR3 bases: TGCGCCAGCAGGGTTATGGACAGGTCCTACGAGCAGTACTTC. Translated, it gives CASRVMDRSYEQYF. The entire variable domain, with the rest obtained from reference TRBV5-1 and TRBJ2-7, is as follows: KAGVTQTPRYLIKTRGQQVTLSCSPISGHRSVSWYQQTPGQGLQFLFEYFSETQRNKGNFPGRFSGRQFSNSRSEMNVSTLELGDSALYLCASRVMDRSYEQYFGPGTRLTVT.

The chain links TRBV6-9 to TRBJ2-3; D is unclear. Deletions cut 1 base from V and 1 base from J, with 6 bases between. This CDR3 is 14 amino acids long. Germline V gene lookup returns CDR1 MNHGY and CDR2 SVAAGI. DNA for the CDR3: TGTGCCAGCAGTTATTTGTGGGGCACAGATACGCAGTATTTT. As protein: CASSYLWGTDTQYF.

This clone was observed a few times. Distinct nucleotide sequences in the sample also encode this CDR3. The chain carries TRBV10-3 and TRBJ2-2; D call uncertain. The CDR3 has 13 residues. Germline V gene lookup returns CDR1 ENHRY and CDR2 SYGVKD. Trimming shortened V by 0 bases and J by 5 bases, and 4 bases separated the two germline ends. The CDR3 reads CAISESVTGELFF. In DNA, the CDR3 is TGTGCCATCAGTGAGTCGGTGACCGGGGAGCTGTTTTTT.

The CDR3 DNA reads TGTGCCAGCAGTCCGAATCTAGCGGGATTCTACAATGAGCAGTTCTTC. This sequence encodes CASSPNLAGFYNEQFF. This chain links TRBV27 with TRBJ2-1, with 9 bases identical to TRBD2. This CDR3 spans 16 amino acids. Trimming at V came to 5 bases and at J to 3 bases, leaving 8 bases not matched to a gene. Germline V gives CDR1 MNHEY, CDR2 SMNVEV (reference sequence).

This clone was counted a single time. This sequence joins TRBV2 and TRBJ1-2; a weak D match, TRBD1 (5 bases). The CDR3 totals 15 residues. Trimming left V 2 bases short and J 4 bases short, with 14 bases between. The germline V gene has CDR1 SNHLY and CDR2 FYNNEI. CDR3: CASSESRGVFYGYTF. CDR3 nucleotide sequence: TGTGCCAGCAGTGAATCCCGGGGGGTCTTCTATGGCTACACCTTC.

The sample holds a few counts of this clone. This chain joins TRBV19 and TRBJ2-7; D is undetermined. Trimming took off 1 base at V and 4 bases at J, with 11 bases between the two ends. Germline loops: CDR1 LNHDA, CDR2 SQIVND (reference sequence). The CDR3 spans 14 residues. CDR3 loop: CASSIAFGRYEQYF. As DNA, the CDR3 is TGTGCCAGTAGTATAGCGTTTGGCCGATACGAGCAGTACTTC.

The chain is built from TRBV5-6 and TRBJ1-1, with a tentative D call TRBD1 (6 bases). The germline gives CDR1 SGHDT, CDR2 YYEEEE. The V and J ends lost 4 bases and 3 bases respectively, with 10 bases between them. This CDR3 has 13 residues. The CDR3 DNA is TGTGCCAGCAGCCTCAGGGGATACACTGAAGCTTTCTTT. As protein: CASSLRGYTEAFF.